The rows below give T cell receptor beta chains drawn from one sample of a study of T cell changes during pregnancy in multiple sclerosis. The table came from immunoSEQ multiplex PCR; TCRdb's copy has only in-frame clones and leaves some out. The profile covers 30,000 to 45,000 clones, with 91% appearing a single time and about an eighth taken by the ten largest. The sequencing here drew on CD8+ T cells from peripheral blood mononuclear cells, taken after pregnancy. Receptor source: a female donor with multiple sclerosis, enrolled in a pregnancy study. The CDR3 runs from the conserved cysteine through the conserved F or W. D genes are given only for firm matches. Clone sizes are given selectively: once, few, many, or a class where the clone is expanded.

D gene	V gene	clone size	J gene	CDR3 DNA	CDR3 protein
TRBD1	TRBV16	.	TRBJ2-7	TGTGCCAGCAGCCAAACGACAGGGCCCGAGCAGTACTTC	CASSQTTGPEQYF
TRBD2	TRBV6-5	.	TRBJ2-1	TGTGCCAGCACTCCCGGGACTAGCGGGACGGATGAGCAGTTCTTC	CASTPGTSGTDEQFF
.	TRBV19	.	TRBJ1-3	TGTGCCAGTAGTATGGGACACCCAAGCACTGGAAACACCATATATTTT	CASSMGHPSTGNTIYF
.	TRBV9	few	TRBJ2-1	TGTGCCAGCAGCTCGCCGAGGGGGGGGGCATTCTCCAATGAGCAGTTCTTC	CASSSPRGGAFSNEQFF
TRBD1	TRBV6-6	.	TRBJ2-3	TGTGCCAGCAGTACCAGGGGGCGGGGACAAGATACGCAGTATTTT	CASSTRGRGQDTQYF
TRBD2	TRBV9	.	TRBJ2-1	TGTGCCAGCAGCTCATCTCCCAGGACTAGCGGGAGTCATGAGCAGTTCTTC	CASSSSPRTSGSHEQFF
TRBD2	TRBV2	.	TRBJ2-7	TGTGCCAGCAGTGAGGGACTAGCGAGGGAGCAGTACTTC	CASSEGLAREQYF
.	TRBV14	.	TRBJ2-7	TGTGCCAGCAGCCAAGATCCAGGGCCATCCTACGAGCAGTACTTC	CASSQDPGPSYEQYF
.	TRBV7-9	.	TRBJ2-7	TGTGCCAGCAGCTTGGGCGGGGTCCCCCGGAACGAGCAGTACTTC	CASSLGGVPRNEQYF
TRBD1	TRBV9	.	TRBJ1-1	TGTGCCAGCAGCGTAGGTACAGGGGGCCCTGAAGCTTTCTTT	CASSVGTGGPEAFF
TRBD1	TRBV13	.	TRBJ1-5	TGTGCCAGCAGCTTGGGAGTGGGACAGAGGGGTCAGCCCCAGCATTTT	CASSLGVGQRGQPQHF
.	TRBV5-1	.	TRBJ1-2	TGCGCCAGCAGCTTGGAGGGCGCGGGGTATGGCTACACCTTC	CASSLEGAGYGYTF
.	TRBV27	.	TRBJ1-2	TGTGCCAGCAGTTCTTCAGGGTCCTATGGCTACACCTTC	CASSSSGSYGYTF
.	TRBV9	.	TRBJ2-1	TGTGCCAGCAGCGAACAGGGCAGCGAGGGTTTAGAGCAGTTCTTC	CASSEQGSEGLEQFF
.	TRBV18	.	TRBJ2-7	TGTGCCAGCTCCACACCCTACGAGCAGTACTTC	CASSTPYEQYF
.	TRBV27	.	TRBJ2-1	TGTGCCAGCAAGGGAGGCGGGGGCCGCTACAATGAGCAGTTCTTC	CASKGGGGRYNEQFF
TRBD1	TRBV28	once	TRBJ2-3	TGTGCCAGCAGTTTTATTGGGACAGGAGATACGCAGTATTTT	CASSFIGTGDTQYF
.	TRBV9	.	TRBJ2-3	TGTGCCAGCAGCGTAGGGGCGGGTTCGCAGTATTTT	CASSVGAGSQYF
TRBD1	TRBV30	.	TRBJ1-2	TGTGCCTCCTCGGACAGGGAGTATGGCTACACCTTC	CASSDREYGYTF
TRBD2	TRBV10-3	.	TRBJ2-1	TGTGCCATCAGACTAGCGGGGGGTAGGGGCAATGAGCAGTTCTTC	CAIRLAGGRGNEQFF
TRBD1	TRBV5-8	.	TRBJ2-2	TGTGCCAGCAGCTTGACAGGGGGCGCATACACCGGGGAGCTGTTTTTT	CASSLTGGAYTGELFF
.	TRBV18	.	TRBJ2-7	TGTGCCAGCTCACAGAGCGGATTTCCCTCCTACGAGCAGTACTTC	CASSQSGFPSYEQYF
TRBD1	TRBV9	.	TRBJ1-4	TGTGCCAGCAGCGTAGAGGACAGGGCGACTAATGAAAAACTGTTTTTT	CASSVEDRATNEKLFF
TRBD1	TRBV10-3	.	TRBJ2-1	TGTGCCATCAGTGAAGGGTTAACAGGGGTGAATGAGCAGTTCTTC	CAISEGLTGVNEQFF
TRBD2	TRBV7-9	.	TRBJ2-3	TGTGCCAGCCTTAATAGCGGGTCAGATACGCAGTATTTT	CASLNSGSDTQYF
TRBD2	TRBV29-1	.	TRBJ2-7	TGCAGCGTTGAAGGACGAGGAAGCGGGAGTGATCTGTCCTACGAGCAGTACTTC	CSVEGRGSGSDLSYEQYF
TRBD1	TRBV27	.	TRBJ2-7	TGTGCCAGCAGTAAGGGGACAGGGGTCTACGAGCAGTACTTC	CASSKGTGVYEQYF
TRBD2	TRBV11-2	.	TRBJ2-1	TGTGCCAGCAGCTTAAGGCCCCTACCTGGGGCGGGGGAATACAATGAGCAGTTCTTC	CASSLRPLPGAGEYNEQFF
.	TRBV4-1	.	TRBJ1-3	TGCGCCAGCAGCCAAGTAATCGTCCAGGGCCCTTTTGGAAACACCATATATTTT	CASSQVIVQGPFGNTIYF
TRBD2	TRBV7-8	.	TRBJ2-1	TGTGCCAGCAGCTTACCCCTAAGACTAGCGGGGTACAATGAGCAGTTCTTC	CASSLPLRLAGYNEQFF
.	TRBV5-1	.	TRBJ2-7	TGCGCCAGCAAACCCTCTGAACTAGCACGCGAGCAGTACTTC	CASKPSELAREQYF
TRBD2	TRBV19	.	TRBJ2-1	TGTGCCAGTAGTATGGGGACTAGCGGTACCTACAATGAGCAGTTCTTC	CASSMGTSGTYNEQFF
.	TRBV2	.	TRBJ2-6	TGTGCCCTCAGAGGGGGGGCCAACGTCCTGACTTTC	CALRGGANVLTF
.	TRBV9	once	TRBJ2-7	TGTGCCAGCAGCCCAGGGAATAACTACGAGCAGTACTTC	CASSPGNNYEQYF
TRBD1	TRBV27	.	TRBJ1-1	TGTGCCAGCAGTTCGACAGGGGGCTACGGCACTGAAGCTTTCTTT	CASSSTGGYGTEAFF
.	TRBV27	.	TRBJ2-7	TGTGCCAGCAGTTCCCGGCCCTCGCGGGCTCACGAGCAGTACTTC	CASSSRPSRAHEQYF
TRBD2	TRBV7-2	.	TRBJ2-1	TGTGCCAGCAGCTCACTTAGCGGGAGGAACGACAATGAGCAGTTCTTC	CASSSLSGRNDNEQFF
TRBD1	TRBV7-9	.	TRBJ2-7	TGTGCCAGCAGCACAGTACAGGGGAGCTACGAGCAGTACTTC	CASSTVQGSYEQYF
TRBD1	TRBV5-6	.	TRBJ2-7	TGTGCCAGCAGCCCCGGGACAGACGAGCAGTACTTC	CASSPGTDEQYF
.	TRBV5-5	.	TRBJ1-2	TGTGCCAGCAGCTTGGCTAAGGCCGGCGGCTATGGCTACACCTTC	CASSLAKAGGYGYTF
TRBD1	TRBV19	once	TRBJ2-7	TGTGCCAGCCTCCCACCCAGGACAGGGTTCCACGAGCAGTACTTC	CASLPPRTGFHEQYF
.	TRBV7-9	.	TRBJ2-2	TGTGCCAGCAGCCCCCGGTGGGCGTGGACCGGGGAGCTGTTTTTT	CASSPRWAWTGELFF
.	TRBV2	.	TRBJ1-2	TGTGCCAGCAGTGGGGGCAGCTACACCTTC	CASSGGSYTF
.	TRBV19	.	TRBJ1-2	TGTGCCAGTACCGCCAGTCTCTATGGCTACACCTTC	CASTASLYGYTF
TRBD2	TRBV7-9	.	TRBJ2-1	TGTGCCAGCAGCCCACCCTACGGCGGCGGGGGTACCTACAATGAGCAGTTCTTC	CASSPPYGGGGTYNEQFF